The 31 T cell receptor beta chains in this list originate from one sample, sequenced in a study of blood T cell repertoires in COVID-19. TCRdb's copy holds only in-frame clones and misses some; the assay was immunoSEQ multiplex PCR. This repertoire shows some 150,000 clones, over 65% found once; its top ten account for approximately 1.8%. The sequencing input was peripheral blood. The receptors shown here come from a man older than 75 with acute or convalescent COVID-19.

This clone was found a few times. The chain recombines TRBV2 with TRBJ1-5; tentatively, D is TRBD1 (6 bases). Trimming removed 10 bases from V and 1 base from J, with 17 bases in between. The CDR3 has 15 residues. The V gene's germline CDR1 is SNHLY and CDR2 FYNNEI. The CDR3 loop reads CATGRGLSSNQPQHF. The CDR3 bases are TGTGCCACAGGGCGGGGGCTCTCGAGCAATCAGCCCCAGCATTTT.

The V call is TRBV6-5, the J call TRBJ1-1; D is undetermined. From germline, CDR1 is MNHEY and CDR2 SVGAGI. V shed 6 bases and J shed 5 bases, with 16 bases lying between them. This CDR3 has 14 amino acids. CDR3 nucleotides: TGTGCCAGCAGGTCCGAGTCCCCGGGGACTGAAGCTTTCTTT. Encoded protein: CASRSESPGTEAFF.

This clone has only a few counts. The chain couples TRBV15 to TRBJ2-1; 12 positions match TRBD2. The CDR3 is made up of 16 amino acids. Germline CDR1 is LNHNV and CDR2 is YYDKDF (reference sequence). Trimming at V came to 0 bases and at J to 6 bases, leaving 3 bases not matched to a gene. The CDR3 sequence: CATSRELAGGSNEQFF. The DNA of the CDR3 is TGTGCCACCAGCAGAGAACTAGCGGGGGGCTCCAATGAGCAGTTCTTC.

CDR3 DNA: TGTGCCAGCAGCTTAGGACAGGGCAGTGAAAAACTGTTTTTT. Protein sequence: CASSLGQGSEKLFF. This rearrangement joins TRBV5-6 to TRBJ1-4, with 8 bases that match TRBD1. CDR3 size: 14 residues. Looked up from germline, CDR1 is SGHDT and CDR2 is YYEEEE. J lost 7 bases, V lost 2 bases, and 4 bases had no gene match. Complete variable domain (other parts from reference TRBV5-6 and TRBJ1-4): DAGVTQSPTHLIKTRGQQVTLRCSPKSGHDTVSWYQQALGQGPQFIFQYYEEEERQRGNFPDRFSGHQFPNYSSELNVNALLLGDSALYLCASSLGQGSEKLFFGSGTQLSVL.

In this sample, this clone turned up a few times. V gene TRBV5-4 combines with J gene TRBJ2-2, with 9 bases matching TRBD1. V was pared by 9 bases and J by 6 bases, with 15 bases of the junction left unmatched. CDR1 SGHNT and CDR2 YYREEE come from the germline V gene (reference sequence). This CDR3 has 16 amino acids. The CDR3 reads CATSGAGQGSSGELFF. The CDR3 region has the DNA TGTGCCACCTCCGGCGCGGGACAGGGATCGTCCGGGGAGCTGTTTTTT.

This clone has more than one count but fewer than ten. This chain links TRBV10-3 with TRBJ2-2; 10 nucleotides align to TRBD1. With 0 bases clipped from V and 5 bases from J, the junction kept 6 bases outside the gene matches. CDR1 is ENHRY, CDR2 SYGVKD, per germline. This CDR3 is 17 amino acids long. CDR3 coding DNA: TGTGCCATCAGTGAGTCGACAGGGGGCGCAGGTACCGGGGAGCTGTTTTTT. Its translation: CAISESTGGAGTGELFF.

The chain uses TRBV7-2 and TRBJ2-1, with D maybe TRBD1 (5 bases). This CDR3 contains 14 residues. Germline CDR1 SGHTA, CDR2 FQGNSA. With 1 base removed from V and 9 bases from J, the gap between germline ends came to 13 bases. CDR3 loop: CASSLERRAGEQFF. For the CDR3, the DNA is TGTGCCAGCAGCTTAGAGCGCAGGGCCGGTGAGCAGTTCTTC.

The chain links TRBV28 to TRBJ2-3, with 14 positions matching TRBD2. This CDR3 contains 15 residues. Germline V CDR1 and CDR2: MDHEN, SYDVKM. The trim removed 6 bases at V and 11 bases at J, leaving 10 bases unmatched. The CDR3: CASRKTSGGAPRQYF. CDR3 sequence (DNA): TGTGCCAGCAGGAAGACTAGCGGGGGGGCCCCACGGCAGTATTTT.

This chain connects TRBV5-1 to TRBJ2-1, with 11 bases lining up with TRBD2. After removal of 3 bases from V and 5 bases from J, the junction contained 10 bases not matched to a gene. The V gene's germline CDR1 is SGHRS and CDR2 YFSETQ. There are 17 residues in the CDR3. CDR3 sequence reads: CASSSEPGLADHNEQFF. CDR3 in DNA: TGCGCCAGCAGCTCCGAACCGGGACTAGCGGATCACAATGAGCAGTTCTTC. The entire variable domain, with the rest obtained from reference TRBV5-1 and TRBJ2-1, is as follows: KAGVTQTPRYLIKTRGQQVTLSCSPISGHRSVSWYQQTPGQGLQFLFEYFSETQRNKGNFPGRFSGRQFSNSRSEMNVSTLELGDSALYLCASSSEPGLADHNEQFFGPGTRLTVL.

This chain links TRBV18 with TRBJ2-3, with D possibly being TRBD1 (6 bases). CDR3 length: 17 amino acids. V lost 3 bases and J 4 bases, leaving 20 bases between the germline ends. CDR1 is KGHSH and CDR2 is LQKENI in the germline V gene. The CDR3 spells CASSPTYRESGADTQYF. CDR3 nucleotides: TGTGCCAGCTCACCCACCTACAGGGAAAGTGGGGCAGATACGCAGTATTTT. Using reference TRBV18 and TRBJ2-3 for the parts outside the CDR3, the full variable domain is NAGVMQNPRHLVRRRGQEARLRCSPMKGHSHVYWYRQLPEEGLKFMVYLQKENIIDESGMPKERFSAEFPKEGPSILRIQQVVRGDSAAYFCASSPTYRESGADTQYFGPGTRLTVL.

This sequence joins TRBV6-5 and TRBJ1-1, with 7 bases that match TRBD1. The V gene's germline CDR1 is MNHEY and CDR2 SVGAGI. CDR3 length equals 15 residues. With 6 bases clipped from V and 0 bases from J, the junction kept 7 bases outside the gene matches. The CDR3 sequence is CASRSQGTMNTEAFF. CDR3 DNA: TGTGCCAGCAGGTCACAGGGGACCATGAACACTGAAGCTTTCTTT.

This chain connects TRBV11-2 to TRBJ2-3, with 8 bases matching TRBD1. The V gene end was trimmed by 0 bases and the J gene end by 5 bases; junction bases not matched to a gene: 4. The CDR3 runs 15 residues. Germline CDR1 SGHAT, CDR2 FQNNGV. The CDR3 nucleotides are TGTGCCAGCAGCTTAGACGGACAGGGTGGAGATACGCAGTATTTT. It yields the protein CASSLDGQGGDTQYF.

The chain employs TRBV3-1 (or the pseudogene TRBV3-2) and TRBJ2-7, with 7 bases lining up with TRBD2. The CDR3 has 14 amino acids. V shed 4 bases and J 0 bases; nucleotides not matched to a gene: 3. CDR1 and CDR2 from the germline V gene are LGHDT and YNNKEL (reference sequence). The CDR3 nucleotides are TGTGCCAGCAGCCTCAGCGGGGCCTCCTACGAGCAGTACGTC. It codes for CASSLSGASYEQYV.

The gene calls are TRBV20-1 and TRBJ1-2; D is unclear. The germline CDR1 and CDR2 sequences are DFQATT and SNEGSKA (reference sequence). CDR3 length: 18 amino acids. V lost 3 bases, J lost 4 bases, and 27 bases lay in between. The DNA of the CDR3 is TGCAGTGCTAGTGAGACTTACGGGAGATCGACCCGACCCTATGGCTACACCTTC. Translation gives CSASETYGRSTRPYGYTF.

The chain links TRBV19 to TRBJ2-2, with 7 bases fitting TRBD1. The CDR3 loop spans 16 amino acids. V lost 10 bases to trimming and J lost 0 bases; unmatched junction nucleotides: 11. Looked up from germline, CDR1 is LNHDA and CDR2 is SQIVND (reference sequence). The DNA for the CDR3 is TGTGCCACCTTATTATTGGGACAGTCGAACACCGGGGAGCTGTTTTTT. Its protein is CATLLLGQSNTGELFF.

This chain connects TRBV7-2 to TRBJ2-3; 10 nucleotides line up with TRBD2. CDR1 and CDR2 (germline): SGHTA, FQGNSA. V was clipped by 2 bases and J by 2 bases; unmatched bases: 7. CDR3 length equals 17 residues. CDR3 bases: TGTGCCAGCAGCTTAACCGTAGCGGGGGGACTCACAGATACGCAGTATTTT. It yields the protein CASSLTVAGGLTDTQYF. Drawing the rest from reference TRBV7-2 and TRBJ2-3, the complete variable domain is GAGVSQSPSNKVTEKGKDVELRCDPISGHTALYWYRQSLGQGLEFLIYFQGNSAPDKSGLPSDRFSAERTGGSVSTLTIQRTQQEDSAVYLCASSLTVAGGLTDTQYFGPGTRLTVL.

This clone was observed once. The CDR3 DNA reads TGTGCCAGTAGTATAGATACCCTTACAGCTGACAATGGCTACACCTTC. Amino acid sequence: CASSIDTLTADNGYTF. V gene TRBV19 combines with J gene TRBJ1-2; D not certain. Trimming removed 0 bases from V and 6 bases from J, with 17 bases in between. The length of the CDR3 is 16 residues. CDR1 is LNHDA, CDR2 SQIVND, per germline (reference sequence).

The sample holds one count of this clone. V usage is TRBV2 and J usage is TRBJ2-2, with TRBD1 matching 8 bases. V gave up 9 bases and J gave up 2 bases; unmatched junction bases: 8. Germline values: CDR1 SNHLY, CDR2 FYNNEI. CDR3 length: 15 amino acids. CDR3 protein: CASTGTGVNTGELFF. CDR3 coding DNA: TGTGCCAGTACCGGGACAGGAGTCAACACCGGGGAGCTGTTTTTT.

The rearrangement uses TRBV5-6 and TRBJ2-7; a possible D gene is TRBD1 (5 bases). The germline V and J ends were trimmed by 0 bases and 7 bases, with 11 bases remaining between them. The CDR3 runs 13 residues. Germline V CDR1 and CDR2: SGHDT, YYEEEE. Here the CDR3 DNA reads TGTGCCAGCAGCTTGGCGGACAAGTGGGAGCAGTACGTC. Translating it yields CASSLADKWEQYV.

This rearrangement joins TRBV24-1 to TRBJ2-1; D perhaps matches TRBD1 (7 bases). Trimming pared 10 bases from V and 4 bases from J, leaving 13 bases between. There are 13 residues in the CDR3. The germline V gene has CDR1 KGHDR and CDR2 SFDVKD. CDR3 DNA sequence: TGTGCCACGGCCCAGGGGGGATACAATGAGCAGTTCTTC. Residues: CATAQGGYNEQFF.

The gene calls are TRBV7-3 and TRBJ2-1; 7 bases are shared with TRBD2. V shed 8 bases and J 12 bases; nucleotides not matched to a gene: 13. CDR1 and CDR2 from the germline V gene are SGHTA and FQGTGA. The CDR3 has 13 amino acids. The CDR3 region is CASGGGTTMRQFF. The CDR3 DNA reads as TGTGCCAGCGGGGGAGGGACTACAATGAGGCAGTTCTTC.

This clone was recorded a few times. The chain combines TRBV5-4 with TRBJ1-2; D is unresolved. CDR3 size: 15 residues. The V gene lost 0 bases and the J gene lost 3 bases, with 12 bases spanning the gap. Germline lookup yields CDR1 SGHNT and CDR2 YYREEE (reference sequence). The CDR3 DNA sequence: TGTGCCAGCAGCTTGGATCGCTCTAGAGACTATGGCTACACCTTC. This gives the protein CASSLDRSRDYGYTF.

This sequence joins TRBV7-6 and TRBJ2-1, with TRBD2 matching 7 bases. The ends lost 1 base at V and 9 bases at J; junction bases unmatched: 15. This CDR3 comprises 17 residues. Germline CDR1 is SGHVS and CDR2 is FNYEAQ. The CDR3 nucleotides read TGTGCCAGCAGCTTAGTATATGGCGGGGGAACCGGTGGTGAGCAGTTCTTC. It encodes CASSLVYGGGTGGEQFF.

V gene TRBV19 combines with J gene TRBJ1-5; possibly TRBD1 for D (5 bases). The CDR3 sequence is 15 residues long. The V gene lost 8 bases and the J gene lost 0 bases, with 14 bases spanning the gap. Germline V gene lookup returns CDR1 LNHDA and CDR2 SQIVND (reference sequence). The CDR3 region is CASLGWGDSNQPQHF. The CDR3 region has the DNA TGTGCCAGTCTTGGGTGGGGGGATAGCAATCAGCCCCAGCATTTT.

This chain uses TRBV10-3 with TRBJ2-2, with TRBD1 as a possible D gene (6 bases). This CDR3 has 15 residues. Trimming cost V 2 bases and J 6 bases, with 13 bases left between them. Germline assignment: CDR1 ENHRY and CDR2 SYGVKD. CDR3: CAISERGQNPGELFF. The CDR3 nucleotides read TGTGCCATCAGTGAGAGGGGACAAAACCCCGGGGAGCTGTTTTTT.

The CDR3 nucleotides read TGTGCCAGCAGTACGCGGGGGGCCAAAGGGCTTAGCTCCTACGAGCAGTACTTC. It is translated as CASSTRGAKGLSSYEQYF. The J gene is TRBJ2-7, the V gene TRBV25-1; TRBD2 matches at 8 bases. This CDR3 is 18 amino acids long. CDR1 is MGHDK and CDR2 is SYGVNS in the germline V gene. V lost 5 bases and J lost 0; bases outside the gene matches: 15.

J is TRBJ2-5 and V is TRBV5-6; a possible D gene is TRBD2 (5 bases). The V end lost 1 base, the J end lost 2 bases, and 12 bases lay between the germline ends. Per germline, CDR1 SGHDT and CDR2 YYEEEE. CDR3 size: 15 residues. CDR3 nucleotide sequence: TGTGCCAGCAGCTTGTGGTTTCAGCGGCAAGAGACCCAGTACTTC. Protein: CASSLWFQRQETQYF.

The CDR3 region is CASMRTRLSYEQYF. CDR3 nucleotide sequence: TGCGCCAGCATGCGGACTCGGCTCTCCTACGAGCAGTACTTC. The V and J genes are TRBV10-2 and TRBJ2-7; a possible D gene is TRBD2 (5 bases). Trimming pared 7 bases from V and 0 bases from J, leaving 13 bases between. This CDR3 is 14 amino acids long. The germline gives CDR1 WSHSY, CDR2 SAAADI.

The rearrangement joins TRBV7-9 to TRBJ2-3, with TRBD1 matching over 7 bases. Germline trimming cut 2 bases from V and 7 bases from J; bases unmatched to any gene: 15. CDR1 is SEHNR and CDR2 is FQNEAQ in the germline V gene (reference sequence). There are 17 residues in the CDR3. The CDR3 DNA sequence: TGTGCCAGCAGCTTAACCAAACCGGGACAGCCACGGAATACGCAGTATTTT. This encodes CASSLTKPGQPRNTQYF.

This clone appeared once. V and J are TRBV27 and TRBJ1-5; maybe TRBD1 (6 bases). Trimming pared 6 bases from V and 9 bases from J, leaving 18 bases between. The CDR3 has 14 amino acids. Germline lookup yields CDR1 MNHEY and CDR2 SMNVEV (reference sequence). The CDR3 loop is CASSLQGPQMPQHF. Written as DNA, the CDR3 is TGTGCCAGCAGCCTACAGGGACCTCAAATGCCCCAGCATTTT.

The chain is built from TRBV6-2 or TRBV6-3 and TRBJ1-5, with 7 bases lining up with TRBD1. The germline V gene has CDR1 MNHEY and CDR2 SVGEGT. The CDR3 is made up of 16 amino acids. V gave up 6 bases and J gave up 5 bases; unmatched junction bases: 13. The CDR3 nucleotides are TGTGCCAGCAGCCCCTTCGGCGGGGGGACAGATCAGCCCCAGCATTTT. Its protein is CASSPFGGGTDQPQHF.